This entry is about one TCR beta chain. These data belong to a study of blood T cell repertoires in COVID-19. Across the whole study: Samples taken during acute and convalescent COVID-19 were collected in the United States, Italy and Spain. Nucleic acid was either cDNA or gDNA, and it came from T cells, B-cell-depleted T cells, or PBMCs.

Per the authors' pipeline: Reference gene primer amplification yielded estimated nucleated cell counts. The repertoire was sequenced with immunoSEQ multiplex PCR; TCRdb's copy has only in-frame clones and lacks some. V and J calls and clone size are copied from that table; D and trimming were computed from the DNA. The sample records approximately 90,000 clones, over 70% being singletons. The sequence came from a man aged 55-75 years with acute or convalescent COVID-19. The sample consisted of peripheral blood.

CDR3 bases: TGTGCCAGTAGTATAGGGCAGTACAATCAGCCCCAGCATTTT. It is translated as CASSIGQYNQPQHF. The genes are TRBV19 and TRBJ1-5; D gene ambiguous. CDR1 LNHDA and CDR2 SQIVND come from the germline V gene (reference sequence). This CDR3 contains 14 residues. V dropped 1 base and J dropped 3 bases, with 7 bases sitting between them.